These 20 T cell receptor beta chains were sequenced from one sample in a study of T cells in Graves' hyperthyroidism and ophthalmopathy. What was amplified from RNA transcripts were TCR beta CDR3 regions. First-round RT-PCR targeting the TCR CDR3 was performed with the HTBI primer set. Each CDR3 protein is one row after TCRdb ran MiXCR on the multiplex PCR reads. The sample has about half a million distinct CDR3 sequences; about 16% are singletons. Source material: blood. These receptors were taken from a woman under 40 with Graves' ophthalmopathy.

The table lists this clonotype with many counts. CDR3 DNA: TGTGCCAGCAGTGAAGCTATGGACTCCTACAATGAGCAGTTCTTC. This gives the protein CASSEAMDSYNEQFF. The chain employs TRBV2 and TRBJ2-1; D uncertain. Deletions cut 0 bases from V and 0 bases from J, with 6 bases between. Germline values: CDR1 SNHLY, CDR2 FYNNEI. The CDR3 totals 15 residues. The full variable domain, rest sourced from reference TRBV2 and TRBJ2-1, is EPEVTQTPSHQVTQMGQEVILRCVPISNHLYFYWYRQILGQKVEFLVSFYNNEISEKSEIFDDQFSVERPDGSNFTLKIRSTKLEDSAMYFCASSEAMDSYNEQFFGPGTRLTVL.

In this sample, this clonotype turned up many times. This chain joins TRBV28 and TRBJ2-6; D perhaps matches TRBD1 (5 bases). V was pared by 8 bases and J by 0 bases, with 14 bases between. The CDR3 runs to 16 residues. From germline, CDR1 is MDHEN and CDR2 SYDVKM. The CDR3 here is CASCSGMPSGANVLTF. CDR3 sequence (DNA): TGTGCCAGCTGTTCAGGGATGCCCTCTGGGGCCAACGTCCTGACTTTC.

A few counts support this clonotype. The rearrangement links TRBV14 to TRBJ2-2, with TRBD2 matching over 12 bases. The trim removed 5 bases at V and 9 bases at J, leaving 7 bases unmatched. Germline lookup yields CDR1 SGHDN and CDR2 FVKESK. This CDR3 is built from 15 residues. CDR3 nucleotide sequence: TGTGCCAGCAGCTCCGGGACTAGCGGGTCTTGGGAGCTGTTTTTT. Translated, it gives CASSSGTSGSWELFF.

This clonotype was seen many times. J is TRBJ2-1 and V is TRBV28; TRBD1 aligns across 7 bases. Germline V gives CDR1 MDHEN, CDR2 SYDVKM. J lost 7 bases, V lost 8 bases, and 11 bases had no gene match. The CDR3 covers 14 residues. CDR3 coding DNA: TGTGCCAGCGTTACAGGGGTCGTGGTGAATGAGCAGTTCTTC. Translation: CASVTGVVVNEQFF.

In its sample, this clonotype was seen a few times. The chain has TRBV30 and TRBJ1-3; D is possibly TRBD1 (5 bases). V was shortened by 0 bases and J by 2 bases, with 8 bases between the two germline ends. The CDR3 sequence is 14 residues long. In germline, CDR1 is GTSNPN, CDR2 SVGIG (reference sequence). The CDR3 loop is CAWSVGGTGNTIYF. CDR3 nucleotide sequence: TGTGCCTGGAGTGTGGGGGGAACTGGAAACACCATATATTTT. The complete variable domain, with remaining parts taken from reference TRBV30 and TRBJ1-3, reads SQTIHQWPATLVQPVGSPLSLECTVEGTSNPNLYWYRQAAGRGLQLLFYSVGIGQISSEVPQNLSASRPQDRQFILSSKKLLLSDSGFYLCAWSVGGTGNTIYFGEGSWLTVV.

This clonotype was counted many times. The rearrangement links TRBV28 to TRBJ2-1, with D tentatively TRBD1 (5 bases). This CDR3 spans 14 amino acids. Trimming removed 3 bases from V and 8 bases from J, with 14 bases in between. Germline V lookup: CDR1 MDHEN, CDR2 SYDVKM. The CDR3 DNA is TGTGCCAGCAGTTTCTCAGGGTCTACCGATGAGCAGTTCTTC. Amino acid sequence: CASSFSGSTDEQFF.

Details on this clonotype: Without the conserved terminal phenylalanine or tryptophan, this CDR3 likely stems from a read error. The CDR3 nucleotides are TGTGCCAGTAGTATGAACGGACAGGAGAACACTGAAGCTTTCCTT. Residues: CASSMNGQENTEAFL. J is TRBJ1-1 and V is TRBV19, with TRBD1 matching 7 bases. V gave up 3 bases and J gave up 1 base; unmatched junction bases: 5. This CDR3 comprises 15 residues. Looked up from germline, CDR1 is LNHDA and CDR2 is SQIVND (reference sequence).

This clonotype was detected ten times or more. The genes are TRBV2 and TRBJ1-5; unclear D gene. The germline V gene has CDR1 SNHLY and CDR2 FYNNEI. V gave up 4 bases and J gave up 7 bases, with 14 bases separating them. The CDR3 sequence is 14 residues long. CDR3 protein: CASSGDVRSQPQHF. The CDR3 nucleotides are TGTGCCAGCAGTGGGGATGTTAGGTCACAGCCCCAGCATTTT.

The chain couples TRBV19 to TRBJ2-7; D remains unclear. This CDR3 region has 13 residues. Trimming removed 5 bases at V and 2 bases at J, with 10 bases between. CDR1 and CDR2 (germline): LNHDA, SQIVND (reference sequence). CDR3 coding DNA: TGTGCCAGTAGTCTGGGAATCGCCTACGAGCAGTACTTC. Translation gives CASSLGIAYEQYF.

The chain joins TRBV27 to TRBJ2-7, with D tentatively TRBD2 (5 bases). Germline V lookup: CDR1 MNHEY, CDR2 SMNVEV (reference sequence). CDR3 size: 13 residues. V gave up 4 bases and J gave up 6 bases, with 13 bases separating them. Here the CDR3 DNA reads TGTGCCAGCAGTTGGACTCAACTGGGCGAGCAGTACTTC. It yields the protein CASSWTQLGEQYF.

This clonotype has at least ten counts. The chain is built from TRBV20-1 and TRBJ1-1; 7 bases align to TRBD1. The CDR3 runs 14 residues. V gave up 2 bases and J gave up 1 base; unmatched junction bases: 4. Germline V gene data show CDR1 as DFQATT and CDR2 as SNEGSKA (reference sequence). The CDR3 nucleotides read TGCAGTGCTAGAACAGGGGCGAAGAACACTGAAGCTTTCTTT. This gives the protein CSARTGAKNTEAFF.

This clonotype has just a few counts. CDR3 nucleotide sequence: TGTGCCAGTAGTATGAGGGGAAACATGAACACTGAAGCTTTCTTT. Protein product: CASSMRGNMNTEAFF. The V gene is TRBV19, the J gene TRBJ1-1, with D tentatively TRBD1 (5 bases). The CDR3 sequence is 15 residues long. Germline V gene data show CDR1 as LNHDA and CDR2 as SQIVND (reference sequence). The V and J ends lost 3 bases and 0 bases respectively, with 11 bases between them.

A note on this clonotype: A much larger clone is a single base away; this may be a read error. V and J are TRBV6-1 and TRBJ2-7; the D is unclear. CDR3 length: 13 residues. Germline V lookup: CDR1 MNHNS, CDR2 SASEGT. The CDR3 loop reads CASRRATTYKQYF. The CDR3 DNA reads TGTGCCAGCCGAAGGGCCACTACCTACAAGCAGTACTTC.

The rearrangement uses TRBV5-1 and TRBJ2-2; maybe TRBD2 (7 bases). Per the germline V gene, CDR1 is SGHRS and CDR2 is YFSETQ. Trimming removed 7 bases at V and 5 bases at J, with 15 bases between. This CDR3 comprises 14 residues. The CDR3 DNA reads TGCGCCAGCCGGCCAGGGGAGGGAACCGGGGAGCTGTTTTTT. Translating it yields CASRPGEGTGELFF.

This clonotype has at least ten counts. The chain couples TRBV5-1 to TRBJ2-3, with 10 bases aligning to TRBD2. This CDR3 comprises 16 residues. The junction had 5 bases not matched to a gene; V was cut back by 0 bases and J by 4 bases. The germline CDR1 and CDR2 sequences are SGHRS and YFSETQ. In DNA form, the CDR3 reads TGCGCCAGCAGCTTGGGGAGCGGGAGGGATCCAGATACGCAGTATTTT. Translation gives CASSLGSGRDPDTQYF.

This clonotype was seen ten or more times. This chain uses TRBV9 with TRBJ1-1; 7 bases fit TRBD1. This CDR3 contains 16 residues. Germline CDR1 and CDR2: SGDLS and YYNGEE. J was trimmed by 3 bases and V by 1 base; bases with no gene match: 9. Here the CDR3 reads CASSVTRGLEDTEAFF. The CDR3 DNA follows: TGTGCCAGCAGCGTAACAAGGGGGCTTGAGGACACTGAAGCTTTCTTT.

This clonotype was picked up a small number of times. The genes are TRBV6-6 and TRBJ1-6, with D hard to call. The CDR3 is 17 residues long. Germline CDR1 and CDR2: MNHNY and SVGAGI (reference sequence). The germline V and J ends were trimmed by 0 bases and 5 bases, with 14 bases remaining between them. The DNA of the CDR3 is TGTGCCAGCAGTTACTCGACGCGGGTTGTAGATAATTCACCCCTCCACTTT. It specifies CASSYSTRVVDNSPLHF.

This chain uses TRBV10-3 with TRBJ2-5; the match to TRBD2 covers 12 bases. Germline V gene sequence: CDR1 ENHRY, CDR2 SYGVKD. After removal of 6 bases from V and 2 bases from J, the junction contained 10 bases not matched to a gene. The CDR3 is 17 residues long. The CDR3 sequence is CAISQLLLAGGQETQYF. The CDR3, as DNA: TGTGCCATCAGCCAATTGTTACTAGCGGGGGGACAAGAGACCCAGTACTTC.

This clonotype came up many times. The chain recombines TRBV5-1 with TRBJ1-1; 10 nucleotides match TRBD1. V dropped 0 bases and J dropped 6; count of bases not matched to a gene: 5. CDR3 length: 15 residues. CDR1 SGHRS and CDR2 YFSETQ come from the germline V gene. The CDR3 spells CASSLEGQGLSEAFF. As DNA, the CDR3 is TGCGCCAGCAGCTTGGAGGGACAGGGGCTTTCTGAAGCTTTCTTT.

This clonotype showed up just a few times. This chain uses TRBV5-4 with TRBJ1-1; D perhaps matches TRBD1 (6 bases). Germline values: CDR1 SGHNT, CDR2 YYREEE (reference sequence). This CDR3 is built from 13 residues. V was trimmed by 5 bases and J by 4 bases, leaving 12 bases between them. The CDR3 DNA follows: TGTGCCAGCAGATTACCAGGGGCCACTGAAGCTTTCTTT. Translation: CASRLPGATEAFF.